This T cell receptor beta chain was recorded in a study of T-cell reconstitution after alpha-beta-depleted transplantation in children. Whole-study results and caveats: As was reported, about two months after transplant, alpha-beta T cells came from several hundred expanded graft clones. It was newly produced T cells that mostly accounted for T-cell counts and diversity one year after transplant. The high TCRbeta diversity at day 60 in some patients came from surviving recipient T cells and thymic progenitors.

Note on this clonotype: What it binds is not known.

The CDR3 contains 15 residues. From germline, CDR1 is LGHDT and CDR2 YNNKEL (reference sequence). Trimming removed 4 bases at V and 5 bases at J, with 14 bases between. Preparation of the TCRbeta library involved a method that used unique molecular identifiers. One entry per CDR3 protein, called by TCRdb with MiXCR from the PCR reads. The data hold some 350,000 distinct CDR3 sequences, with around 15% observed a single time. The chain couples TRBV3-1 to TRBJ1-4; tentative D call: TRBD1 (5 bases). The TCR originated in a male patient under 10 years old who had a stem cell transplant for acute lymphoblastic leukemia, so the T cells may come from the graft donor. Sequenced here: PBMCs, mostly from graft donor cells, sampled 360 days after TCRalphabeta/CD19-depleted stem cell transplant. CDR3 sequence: CASSLRTRPNEKLFF. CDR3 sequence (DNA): TGTGCCAGCAGCCTGCGGACAAGGCCGAATGAAAAACTGTTTTTT.